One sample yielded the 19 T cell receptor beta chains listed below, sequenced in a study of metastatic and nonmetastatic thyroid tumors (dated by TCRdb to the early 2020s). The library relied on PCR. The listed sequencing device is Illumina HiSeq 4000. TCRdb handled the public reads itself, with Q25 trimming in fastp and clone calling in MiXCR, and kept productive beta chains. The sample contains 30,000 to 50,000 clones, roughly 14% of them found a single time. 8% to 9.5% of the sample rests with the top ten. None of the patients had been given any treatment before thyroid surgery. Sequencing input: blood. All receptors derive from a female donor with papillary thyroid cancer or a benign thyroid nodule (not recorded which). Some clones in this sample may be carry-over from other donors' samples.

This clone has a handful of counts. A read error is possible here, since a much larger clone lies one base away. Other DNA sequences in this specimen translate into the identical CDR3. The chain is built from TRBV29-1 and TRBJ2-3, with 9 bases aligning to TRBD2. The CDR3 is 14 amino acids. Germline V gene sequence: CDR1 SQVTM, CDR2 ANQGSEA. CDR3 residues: CSARPGTSLDTQYF. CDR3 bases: TGCAGCGCCCGTCCCGGGACTAGCTTAGATACTCAGTATTTT.

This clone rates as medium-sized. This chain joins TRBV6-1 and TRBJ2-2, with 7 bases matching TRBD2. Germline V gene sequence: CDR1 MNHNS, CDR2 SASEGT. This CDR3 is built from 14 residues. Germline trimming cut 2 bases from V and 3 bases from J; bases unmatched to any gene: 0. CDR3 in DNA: TGTGCCAGCAGTGAACTAGCGGACACCGGGGAGCTGTTTTTT. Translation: CASSELADTGELFF.

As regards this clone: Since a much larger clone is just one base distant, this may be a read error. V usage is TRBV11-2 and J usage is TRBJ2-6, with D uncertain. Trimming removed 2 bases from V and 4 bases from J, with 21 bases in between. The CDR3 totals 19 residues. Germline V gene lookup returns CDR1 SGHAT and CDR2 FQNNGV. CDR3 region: CASSLFAWAVSYGANVLTF. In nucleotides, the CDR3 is TGTGCCAGCAGCTTATTCGCTTGGGCAGTGTCTTACGGGGCCAACGTCCTGACTTTC.

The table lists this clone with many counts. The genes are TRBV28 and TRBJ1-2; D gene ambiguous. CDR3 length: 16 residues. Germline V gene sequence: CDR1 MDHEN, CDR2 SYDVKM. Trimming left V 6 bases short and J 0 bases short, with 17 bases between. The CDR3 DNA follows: TGTGCCAGCAGCCCAGTGGAGGGAAAGCCTAACTATGGCTACACCTTC. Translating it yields CASSPVEGKPNYGYTF.

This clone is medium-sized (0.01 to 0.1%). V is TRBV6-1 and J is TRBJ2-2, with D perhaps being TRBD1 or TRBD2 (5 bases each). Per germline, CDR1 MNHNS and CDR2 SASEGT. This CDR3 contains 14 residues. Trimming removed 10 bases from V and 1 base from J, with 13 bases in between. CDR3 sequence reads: CATPGRWNTGELFF. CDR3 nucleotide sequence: TGTGCCACGCCGGGACGGTGGAACACCGGGGAGCTGTTTTTT.

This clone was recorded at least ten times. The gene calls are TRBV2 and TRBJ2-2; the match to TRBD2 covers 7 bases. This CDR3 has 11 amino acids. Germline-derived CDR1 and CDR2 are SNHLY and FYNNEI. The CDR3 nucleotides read TGTGCAGCGGGAAAGGCCGGGGAGCTGTTTTTT. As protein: CAAGKAGELFF.

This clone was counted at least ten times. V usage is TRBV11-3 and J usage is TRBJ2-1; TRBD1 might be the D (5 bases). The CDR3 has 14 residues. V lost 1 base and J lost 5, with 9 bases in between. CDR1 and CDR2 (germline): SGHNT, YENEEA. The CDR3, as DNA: TGTGCCAGCAGCTTAGTAACAGGAGACAATGAGCAGTTCTTC. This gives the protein CASSLVTGDNEQFF. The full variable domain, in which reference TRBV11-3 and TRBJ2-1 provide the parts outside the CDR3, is EAGVVQSPRYKIIEKKQPVAFWCNPISGHNTLYWYLQNLGQGPELLIRYENEEAVDDSQLPKDRFSAERLKGVDSTLKIQPAELGDSAVYLCASSLVTGDNEQFFGPGTRLTVL.

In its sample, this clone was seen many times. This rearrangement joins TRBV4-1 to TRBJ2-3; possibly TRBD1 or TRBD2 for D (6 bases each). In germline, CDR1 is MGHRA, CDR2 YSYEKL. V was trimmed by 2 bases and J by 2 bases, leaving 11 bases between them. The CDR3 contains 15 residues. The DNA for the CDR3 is TGCGCCAGCAGCCAACCCCGGGGGCTCACAGATACGCAGTATTTT. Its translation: CASSQPRGLTDTQYF.

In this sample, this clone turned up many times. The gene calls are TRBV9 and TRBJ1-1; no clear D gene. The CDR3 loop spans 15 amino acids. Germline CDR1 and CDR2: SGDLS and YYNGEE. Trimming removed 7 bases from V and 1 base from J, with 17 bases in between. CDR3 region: CASAGAVDENTEAFF. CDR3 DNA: TGTGCCAGCGCCGGAGCGGTCGACGAGAACACTGAAGCTTTCTTT.

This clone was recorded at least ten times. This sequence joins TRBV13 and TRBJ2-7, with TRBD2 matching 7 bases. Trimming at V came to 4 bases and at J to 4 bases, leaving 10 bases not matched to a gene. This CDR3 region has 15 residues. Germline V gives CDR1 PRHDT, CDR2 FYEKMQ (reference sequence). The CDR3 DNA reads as TGTGCCAGCAGCTCCGAAGGATCGGGACTATACGAGCAGTACTTC. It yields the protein CASSSEGSGLYEQYF. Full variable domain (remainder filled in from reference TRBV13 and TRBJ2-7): AAGVIQSPRHLIKEKRETATLKCYPIPRHDTVYWYQQGPGQDPQFLISFYEKMQSDKGSIPDRFSAQQFSDYHSELNMSSLELGDSALYFCASSSEGSGLYEQYFGPGTRLTVT.

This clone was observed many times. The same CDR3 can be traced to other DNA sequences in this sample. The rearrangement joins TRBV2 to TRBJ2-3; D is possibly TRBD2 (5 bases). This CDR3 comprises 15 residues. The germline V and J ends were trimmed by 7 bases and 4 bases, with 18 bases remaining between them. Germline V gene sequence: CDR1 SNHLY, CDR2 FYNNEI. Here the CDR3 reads CASTGGAQRPDTQYF. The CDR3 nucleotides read TGTGCCAGCACCGGAGGAGCCCAAAGGCCAGATACGCAGTATTTT.

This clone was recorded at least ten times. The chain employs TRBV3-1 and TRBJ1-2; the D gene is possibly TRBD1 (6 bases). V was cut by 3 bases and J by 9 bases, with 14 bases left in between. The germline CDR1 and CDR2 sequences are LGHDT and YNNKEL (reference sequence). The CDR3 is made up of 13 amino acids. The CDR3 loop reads CASSQGGQPSYTF. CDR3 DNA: TGTGCCAGCAGCCAGGGGGGGCAGCCCAGCTACACCTTC.

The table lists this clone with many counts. The CDR3 sequence: CASSLSTGDTEAFF. The CDR3, as DNA: TGTGCCAGCAGCTTGTCAACAGGGGACACTGAAGCTTTCTTT. The rearrangement uses TRBV7-6 and TRBJ1-1; 7 bases match TRBD1. CDR1 SGHVS and CDR2 FNYEAQ come from the germline V gene. The J segment lost 3 bases and the V segment lost 3 bases, leaving 4 bases of the junction unmatched. CDR3 length: 14 amino acids.

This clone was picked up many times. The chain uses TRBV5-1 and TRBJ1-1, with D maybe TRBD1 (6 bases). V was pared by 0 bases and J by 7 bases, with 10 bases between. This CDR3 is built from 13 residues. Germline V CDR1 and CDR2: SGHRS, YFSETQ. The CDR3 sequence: CASSLDRVGEAFF. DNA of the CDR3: TGCGCCAGCAGCTTGGACAGGGTAGGTGAAGCTTTCTTT.

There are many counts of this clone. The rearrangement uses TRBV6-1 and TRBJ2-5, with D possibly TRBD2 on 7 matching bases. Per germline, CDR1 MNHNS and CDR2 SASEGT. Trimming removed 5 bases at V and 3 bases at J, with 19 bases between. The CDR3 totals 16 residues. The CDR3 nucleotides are TGTGCCAGCAGTTTACCCGGGGGGCGAGGGGAAGAGACCCAGTACTTC. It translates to CASSLPGGRGEETQYF.

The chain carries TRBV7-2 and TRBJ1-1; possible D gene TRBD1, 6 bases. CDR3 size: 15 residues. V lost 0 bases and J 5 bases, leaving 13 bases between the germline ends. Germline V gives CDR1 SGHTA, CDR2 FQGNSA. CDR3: CASSLAQGLGTEAFF. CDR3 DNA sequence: TGTGCCAGCAGCTTAGCGCAGGGGCTCGGGACTGAAGCTTTCTTT.

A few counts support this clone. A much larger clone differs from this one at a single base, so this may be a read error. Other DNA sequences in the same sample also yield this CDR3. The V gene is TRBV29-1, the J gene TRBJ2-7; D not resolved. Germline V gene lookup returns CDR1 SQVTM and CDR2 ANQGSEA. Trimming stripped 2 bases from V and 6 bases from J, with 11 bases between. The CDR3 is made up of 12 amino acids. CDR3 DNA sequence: TGCAGCGTTGAATTGAAGGGTCGCGAGCAGTACTTC. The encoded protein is CSVELKGREQYF.

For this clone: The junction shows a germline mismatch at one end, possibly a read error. The CDR3 DNA follows: TGTGCCAACAGTGGCGGCAGGCGCAACTCTGGGGCCAACGTCGTGACTTTC. It specifies CANSGGRRNSGANVVTF. This chain joins TRBV25-1 and TRBJ2-6, with D possibly being TRBD1 (5 bases). There are 17 residues in the CDR3. Germline V gene sequence: CDR1 MGHDK, CDR2 SYGVNS. Full variable domain (missing parts from reference TRBV25-1 and TRBJ2-6): EADIYQTPRYLVIGTGKKITLECSQTMGHDKMYWYQQDPGMELHLIHYSYGVNSTEKGDLSSESTVSRIRTEHFPLTLESARPSHTSQYLCANSGGRRNSGANVVTFGAGSRLTVL.

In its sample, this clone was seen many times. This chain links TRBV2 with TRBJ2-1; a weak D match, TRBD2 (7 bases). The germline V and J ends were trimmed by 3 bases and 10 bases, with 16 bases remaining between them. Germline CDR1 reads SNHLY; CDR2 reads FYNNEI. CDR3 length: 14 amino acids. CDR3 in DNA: TGTGCCAGCAGTGAGGAGGGAGGGGGGTTGGAGCAGTTCTTC. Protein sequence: CASSEEGGGLEQFF. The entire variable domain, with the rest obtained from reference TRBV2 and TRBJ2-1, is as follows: EPEVTQTPSHQVTQMGQEVILRCVPISNHLYFYWYRQILGQKVEFLVSFYNNEISEKSEIFDDQFSVERPDGSNFTLKIRSTKLEDSAMYFCASSEEGGGLEQFFGPGTRLTVL.